This T cell receptor beta chain was recorded in a study of blood T cell repertoires in COVID-19. Study context: Material from acute and convalescent COVID-19 was sourced from the United States, Italy and Spain. From T cells, B-cell-depleted T cells, or PBMCs came the material, which was cDNA or gDNA.

In the original processing: Amplification with reference gene primers provided the estimates of nucleated cell counts. Profiling relied on immunoSEQ multiplex PCR, and the TCRdb table lists in-frame clones only, not all of them. The V and J calls and the clone size are those of that table, but D and trimming were determined from the DNA. The table includes about 100,000 clones, over 65% detected once. The germline V and J ends were trimmed by 2 bases and 0 bases, with 14 bases remaining between them. From germline, CDR1 is WNHNN and CDR2 SYGVQD (reference sequence). CDR3 length: 17 amino acids. This chain links TRBV10-1 with TRBJ2-1; tentative D call: TRBD1 (6 bases). The origin of this receptor is a man aged 55 to 70 with acute or convalescent COVID-19. The material sequenced was peripheral blood. The CDR3 here is CASSEMDSPCSYNEQFF. The CDR3 DNA is TGCGCCAGCAGTGAGATGGACAGCCCCTGCTCCTACAATGAGCAGTTCTTC.